The rows below give T cell receptor beta chains drawn from one sample of a study of blood T cell repertoires in COVID-19. Clones were read by immunoSEQ multiplex PCR, and TCRdb kept only the in-frame ones, dropping some. Seen here are 70,000 to 95,000 clones, more than 80% observed once, and the top ten hold approximately 2.6%. Sequences were obtained from peripheral blood. Source of these receptors: a middle-aged man with COVID-19, enrolled during active disease. Both conserved end residues are part of each CDR3. The D gene is left open where the match is weak. Only part of the rows carry a size: once, few, many, or a class if the clone is expanded.

TRBV7-2	.	.	TRBJ1-1	TGTGCCAGCAGCTTAGTGTACGGGAACACTGAAGCTTTCTTT	CASSLVYGNTEAFF
TRBV14	.	.	TRBJ1-4	TGTGCCAGCAGCCAAGGGACATATGAAAAACTGTTTTTT	CASSQGTYEKLFF
TRBV19	.	.	TRBJ1-6	TGTGCCAGTAGCCCGGCGGGGAGGGGTAATTCACCCCTCCACTTT	CASSPAGRGNSPLHF
TRBV7-2	.	.	TRBJ1-1	TGTGCCAGCAGCTTAGACAGGATTACTGAAGCTTTCTTT	CASSLDRITEAFF
TRBV18	TRBD1	once	TRBJ1-5	TGTGCCAGCTCACCTGCTACAGGGGGAAGTCAGCCCCAGCATTTT	CASSPATGGSQPQHF
TRBV18	TRBD2	.	TRBJ2-3	TGTGCCAGCTCACCGCCGGGGGGGCGCGGAGATACGCAGTATTTT	CASSPPGGRGDTQYF
TRBV19	TRBD1	.	TRBJ1-4	TGTGCCAGTAGTCGAGACAGGGGTGAAGAAAAACTGTTTTTT	CASSRDRGEEKLFF
TRBV6-1	TRBD1	.	TRBJ1-1	TGTGCCAGCAGTGAACGGGGACAGGGCGTTACTGAAGCTTTCTTT	CASSERGQGVTEAFF
TRBV28	.	.	TRBJ2-7	TGTGCCAGCACCTACAGGGATTGGTACGGGAACTACGAGCAGTACTTC	CASTYRDWYGNYEQYF
TRBV7-2	TRBD2	.	TRBJ2-3	TGTGCCAGCACCGCGTGGAGGGCGGGGGACCTTAGCACAGATACGCAGTATTTT	CASTAWRAGDLSTDTQYF
TRBV19	.	.	TRBJ2-2	TGTGCCAGTGAAAGACAGGGAGGTATCGGGGAGCTGTTTTTT	CASERQGGIGELFF
TRBV7-9	TRBD1	.	TRBJ1-2	TGTGCCAGCAGCTTCCAGGGGGCTGCTGCGAGCTACACCTTC	CASSFQGAAASYTF
TRBV9	TRBD2	.	TRBJ2-3	TGTGCCAGCAGCCAGGGACTAGCGGGGGGGGAAGATACGCAGTATTTT	CASSQGLAGGEDTQYF
TRBV6-2/TRBV6-3	.	.	TRBJ2-1	TGTGCCAGCAGTTCGGTTGTCTCCTACAATGAGCAGTTCTTC	CASSSVVSYNEQFF
TRBV9	.	.	TRBJ1-1	TGTGCCAGCAGCGCGCTAGGGAGGCATACAGCTGAAGCTTTCTTT	CASSALGRHTAEAFF
TRBV4-1	.	few	TRBJ1-1	TGCGCCAGCAGCCAGGGGCCCCCGACGGGGGGCACTGAAGCTTTCTTT	CASSQGPPTGGTEAFF
TRBV15	TRBD1	.	TRBJ2-7	TGTGCCACCAGCAGAGGGCAGGGGGCCTACGAGCAGTACTTC	CATSRGQGAYEQYF
TRBV5-1	TRBD2	.	TRBJ2-1	TGCGCCAGCAGCTCCGGACTAGTGGGTTACAATGAGCAGTTCTTC	CASSSGLVGYNEQFF
TRBV7-2	TRBD2	.	TRBJ2-5	TGTGCCAGCAGCTCCCTCCTAGCGGGGGGTCGAGGAGGGACCCAGTACTTC	CASSSLLAGGRGGTQYF
TRBV5-5	.	.	TRBJ1-6	TGTGCCAGCAGCTTAGGACACCTAAATTCACCCCTCCACTTT	CASSLGHLNSPLHF
TRBV7-8	.	.	TRBJ1-6	TGTGCCAGCAGCCCGATTGAGGGCGTCCATAATTCACCCCTCCACTTT	CASSPIEGVHNSPLHF
TRBV30	.	.	TRBJ1-5	TGTGCCTGGAGCGGAGGTTTTAATCAGCCCCAGCATTTT	CAWSGGFNQPQHF
TRBV5-1	TRBD1	.	TRBJ1-1	TGCGCCAGCAGGGTCCAGGGGGCTTTCATGAACACTGAAGCTTTCTTT	CASRVQGAFMNTEAFF
TRBV4-1	.	.	TRBJ2-3	TGCGCCAGCAGCCAAGGTGGGGGGATGGATACGCAGTATTTT	CASSQGGGMDTQYF
TRBV7-2	TRBD2	.	TRBJ2-1	TGTGCCAGCACGCTAGCGGGGGGAAGCTCCTACAATGAGCAGTTCTTC	CASTLAGGSSYNEQFF
TRBV27	.	.	TRBJ1-2	TGTGCCAGCAGAAGTTCGGGGGGAGGTGGCTACACCTTC	CASRSSGGGGYTF
TRBV2	.	.	TRBJ2-6	TGTGCCAGCAGGAAGGAGGGGGCCATGCTCTCTGGGGCCAACGTCCTGACTTTC	CASRKEGAMLSGANVLTF
TRBV6-5	.	.	TRBJ1-1	TGTGCCAGCCAAACTCGTGCGGGGATGAACACTGAAGCTTTCTTT	CASQTRAGMNTEAFF
TRBV19	.	.	TRBJ2-1	TGTGCCAGTAGCCCAACGATGCTAGGAAATGAGCAGTTCTTC	CASSPTMLGNEQFF
TRBV3-1/TRBV3-2	.	few	TRBJ1-6	TGTGCCAGCAGCCAAGCTCCGAGGCCCCTCCACTTT	CASSQAPRPLHF
TRBV7-8	TRBD2	.	TRBJ2-3	TGTGCCAGCAGCCAGACTAGCGGCACAGATACGCAGTATTTT	CASSQTSGTDTQYF
TRBV19	.	.	TRBJ2-7	TGTGCCAGTGTGGGTCCAGGGTTTAACGAGCAGTACTTC	CASVGPGFNEQYF
TRBV28	TRBD2	.	TRBJ2-7	TGTGCCAGCCGAATAGGGGGCGGGGGGGGAGAGCAGTACTTC	CASRIGGGGGEQYF
TRBV18	TRBD1	.	TRBJ2-1	TGTGCCAGCTCACCACGGATGATCGGACAGGGGGCTGTGGATGAGCAGTTCTTC	CASSPRMIGQGAVDEQFF
TRBV6-4	.	.	TRBJ2-2	TGTGCCAGCAGAGAACTAGGGACCGGGGAGCTGTTTTTT	CASRELGTGELFF
TRBV2	.	.	TRBJ1-1	TGTGCCAGCAGTGAAATCGGGGGATTCACTGAAGCTTTCTTT	CASSEIGGFTEAFF
TRBV2	.	.	TRBJ2-1	TGTGCCAGCAGCGTATTCGGACAGATCTCCTACAATGAGCAGTTCTTC	CASSVFGQISYNEQFF
TRBV30	.	.	TRBJ1-5	TGTGCCTGGAGTGCCATGTCGGGGGGTCATCAGCCCCAGCATTTT	CAWSAMSGGHQPQHF
TRBV10-3	TRBD1	once	TRBJ1-5	TGTGCCATCAGTGAGACAGGGGGACTTCAGCCCCAGCATTTT	CAISETGGLQPQHF
TRBV5-4	TRBD1	.	TRBJ2-7	TGTGCCAGCAGCACAAGACAGGGATCCTACGAGCAGTACTTC	CASSTRQGSYEQYF
TRBV21-1	.	few	TRBJ1-5	TGTGCCAGCAGCAAAGGACAGGGGGTTCAGCCCCAGCATTTT	CASSKGQGVQPQHF
TRBV7-9	.	.	TRBJ2-6	TGTGCCAGCAGCCAATCCCCCGACGAGGATCATCGGGCCAACGTCCTGACTTTC	CASSQSPDEDHRANVLTF
TRBV2	TRBD2	few	TRBJ2-1	TGTGCCAGCAGGGGGAGACTAGCGGGTTACAATGAGCAGTTCTTC	CASRGRLAGYNEQFF
TRBV10-2	.	.	TRBJ1-3	TGCGCCAGCACCCTGACAGACTCTGGAAACACCATATATTTT	CASTLTDSGNTIYF
TRBV19	.	few	TRBJ1-2	TGTGCCAGTAGTATAGCCGGGATAGGTGGCTACACCTTC	CASSIAGIGGYTF
TRBV18	TRBD1	.	TRBJ1-1	TGTGCCAGCTCAGGACAGGGTGGGGTTGACACTGAAGCTTTCTTT	CASSGQGGVDTEAFF
TRBV29-1	.	.	TRBJ2-1	TGCAGCGCCCAGGGGACACGGAACAATGAGCAGTTCTTC	CSAQGTRNNEQFF